This TCR beta chain was identified during a study of beta chain features in type 1 diabetes. As every portion of the isolated RNA was reverse transcribed, the sequencing read expressed TCRB transcripts. TCRdb's copy holds only in-frame clones and misses some; the assay was immunoSEQ multiplex PCR. The table has more than 85,000 clones, about 40% seen once. This receptor was identified in a young woman in good health. Material: stem cell memory CD4+ T cells from blood.

The CDR3 loop reads CASSVGGHQNTEAFF. CDR3 DNA sequence: TGTGCCAGCAGCGTAGGCGGACATCAGAACACTGAAGCTTTCTTT. This chain joins TRBV9 and TRBJ1-1; D perhaps matches TRBD1 (5 bases). The CDR3 is made up of 15 amino acids. The V and J ends lost 0 bases and 1 base respectively, with 10 bases between them. Germline values: CDR1 SGDLS, CDR2 YYNGEE.